The 26 T cell receptor beta chains presented below share a single source sample, sequenced in a study of blood T cell repertoires in COVID-19. TCRdb's table, derived via immunoSEQ multiplex PCR, lists solely in-frame clones and lacks some. The sample shows over 45,000 clones, around four fifths of them seen only once. The sequencing input was peripheral blood. These receptors were obtained from an elderly woman with acute or convalescent COVID-19.

This clone was counted a few times. The chain has TRBV7-6 and TRBJ2-7; 8 bases fit TRBD2. Germline V gene sequence: CDR1 SGHVS, CDR2 FNYEAQ. J lost 5 bases, V lost 5 bases, and 8 bases had no gene match. The CDR3 spans 14 residues. The chain's CDR3 is CASSRSGGGHEQYF. The CDR3 coding sequence is TGTGCCAGCAGCCGGAGCGGCGGGGGGCACGAGCAGTACTTC.

Remarks on this clone: Germline is not matched at one junction end, which may reflect a read error. V and J are TRBV28 and TRBJ2-5; 7 bases are shared with TRBD1. CDR1 and CDR2 (germline): MDHEN, SYDVKM. CDR3 size: 17 residues. The CDR3, as DNA: TGTGCCAGCAGCGGGGTGAACTACAGGGGTGACCAGGAGACCCAGTACTTC. Translated, it gives CASSGVNYRGDQETQYF.

The chain recombines TRBV11-2 with TRBJ1-2; D gene unclear. The length of the CDR3 is 15 residues. Looked up from germline, CDR1 is SGHAT and CDR2 is FQNNGV. The V end lost 5 bases, the J end lost 4 bases, and 17 bases lay between the germline ends. In nucleotides, the CDR3 is TGTGCCAGCAGCGTTAGACCCCAACTAATCTATGGCTACACCTTC. This translates into CASSVRPQLIYGYTF.

The rearrangement links TRBV18 to TRBJ1-4; possibly TRBD1 for D (6 bases). Germline V gene lookup returns CDR1 KGHSH and CDR2 LQKENI. The V and J ends lost 3 bases and 5 bases respectively, with 7 bases between them. There are 13 residues in the CDR3. CDR3 in amino acids: CASSPQGNEKLFF. CDR3 sequence (DNA): TGTGCCAGCTCACCGCAGGGGAATGAAAAACTGTTTTTT.

V gene TRBV6-5 combines with J gene TRBJ1-2, with D possibly TRBD1 on 6 matching bases. Trimming removed 2 bases from V and 6 bases from J, with 13 bases in between. The CDR3 runs to 14 residues. Germline V CDR1 and CDR2: MNHEY, SVGAGI. CDR3 coding DNA: TGTGCCAGCAGTTACCACGGGGGGCGGGATGGCTACACCTTC. Its translation: CASSYHGGRDGYTF.

V usage is TRBV20-1 and J usage is TRBJ1-5; tentative D call: TRBD1 (5 bases). The CDR3 covers 16 residues. Trimming removed 3 bases at V and 3 bases at J, with 18 bases between. Germline V CDR1 and CDR2: DFQATT, SNEGSKA (reference sequence). CDR3 bases: TGCAGTGCTAGTCCGCCAAAGGGGCACAACAATCAGCCCCAGCATTTT. It codes for CSASPPKGHNNQPQHF.

The DNA of the CDR3 is TGTGCCAGCAGCTTATCGAATAGCGGGGGGTTCTTGTTCGGTGAGCAGTTCTTC. This sequence encodes CASSLSNSGGFLFGEQFF. The J gene is TRBJ2-1, the V gene TRBV5-4; 10 nucleotides line up with TRBD2. After removal of 2 bases from V and 9 bases from J, the junction contained 17 bases not matched to a gene. The CDR3 extends over 18 amino acids. Germline CDR1 reads SGHNT; CDR2 reads YYREEE (reference sequence).

The chain employs TRBV6-5 and TRBJ1-5; D perhaps matches TRBD1 (6 bases). Trimming left V 8 bases short and J 3 bases short, with 14 bases between. CDR3 length: 14 amino acids. The germline gives CDR1 MNHEY, CDR2 SVGAGI. CDR3 sequence (DNA): TGTGCCAGCGGTAGGACAGCAATCAATCAGCCCCAGCATTTT. It specifies CASGRTAINQPQHF.

The chain recombines TRBV5-5 with TRBJ1-2, with D perhaps TRBD1 (6 bases). Looked up from germline, CDR1 is SGHKS and CDR2 is YYEKEE (reference sequence). The CDR3 is 15 residues long. Trimming removed 0 bases at V and 5 bases at J, with 14 bases between. The CDR3 reads CASSLGGPRSYGYTF. The DNA of the CDR3 is TGTGCCAGCAGCTTGGGGGGGCCGCGATCGTATGGCTACACCTTC.

The chain is built from TRBV19 and TRBJ2-7, with 9 bases aligning to TRBD1. This CDR3 is built from 16 residues. From germline, CDR1 is LNHDA and CDR2 SQIVND (reference sequence). Germline trimming cut 7 bases from V and 6 bases from J; bases unmatched to any gene: 16. In nucleotides, the CDR3 is TGTGCCAGTAAAAAGAAGGGGGACAGGGATCTTTCCGAGCAGTACTTC. It translates to CASKKKGDRDLSEQYF.

The genes are TRBV10-3 and TRBJ1-4, with a possible D match to TRBD1 (6 bases). The V end was cut by 3 bases, the J end by 7 bases, with 12 bases between. CDR1 is ENHRY and CDR2 is SYGVKD in the germline V gene. This CDR3 is 14 amino acids long. The CDR3 protein is CAISETGSGEKLFF. The DNA of the CDR3 is TGTGCCATCAGTGAAACAGGGTCGGGTGAAAAACTGTTTTTT.

The genes are TRBV5-1 and TRBJ2-3; 11 positions match TRBD2. Germline V CDR1 and CDR2: SGHRS, YFSETQ. This CDR3 is built from 16 residues. The V and J ends lost 3 bases and 1 base, in that order; junction bases with no gene match: 4. The CDR3 loop is CASSSLTSGGTDTQYF. CDR3 in DNA: TGCGCCAGCAGCTCGTTGACTAGCGGGGGCACAGATACGCAGTATTTT.

In this sample, this clone turned up once. V usage is TRBV30 and J usage is TRBJ2-1, with TRBD2 identical over 8 bases. The CDR3 is made up of 14 amino acids. The germline CDR1 and CDR2 sequences are GTSNPN and SVGIG (reference sequence). CDR3 sequence reads: CAGRGGTRAGEQFF. The CDR3 bases are TGTGCAGGGAGGGGAGGGACTAGGGCTGGCGAGCAGTTCTTC.

This chain joins TRBV29-1 and TRBJ2-1; TRBD2 matches at 12 bases. From germline, CDR1 is SQVTM and CDR2 ANQGSEA. The CDR3 extends over 18 amino acids. The V segment lost 0 bases and the J segment 8 bases; nucleotides outside the gene matches: 14. The CDR3 DNA is TGCAGCGTTGAAGATCTGCCTAGCGGGGGGGCCAGATGGGATGAGCAGTTCTTC. It encodes CSVEDLPSGGARWDEQFF.

The chain couples TRBV2 to TRBJ1-4; 9 bases align to TRBD1. Per germline, CDR1 SNHLY and CDR2 FYNNEI. The J segment lost 2 bases and the V segment lost 2 bases, leaving 3 bases of the junction unmatched. CDR3 length: 16 residues. As DNA, the CDR3 is TGTGCCAGCAGTGAACGGACAGGGGCGACTAATGAAAAACTGTTTTTT. It translates to CASSERTGATNEKLFF.

This clone has just a few counts. J is TRBJ1-6 and V is TRBV9, with 10 bases that match TRBD1. The CDR3 loop spans 13 amino acids. Germline CDR1 and CDR2: SGDLS and YYNGEE. V was pared by 3 bases and J by 14 bases, with 5 bases of the junction left unmatched. The CDR3: CASSAGQGMSLHF. The DNA for the CDR3 is TGTGCCAGCAGCGCGGGACAGGGGATGTCCCTCCACTTT.

This sequence joins TRBV11-2 and TRBJ2-7; 10 positions agree with TRBD1. CDR1 and CDR2 from the germline V gene are SGHAT and FQNNGV. The CDR3 extends over 15 amino acids. With V trimmed by 0 bases and J by 10 bases, 9 bases remained unmatched. The CDR3 sequence: CASSLDLGQGRNQYF. In DNA, the CDR3 is TGTGCCAGCAGCTTAGATCTGGGACAGGGGCGAAACCAGTACTTC.

This sequence joins TRBV7-9 and TRBJ2-7, with unresolved D. Germline CDR1 SEHNR, CDR2 FQNEAQ (reference sequence). V was shortened by 3 bases and J by 4 bases, with 7 bases between the two germline ends. The CDR3 extends over 12 amino acids. The DNA of the CDR3 is TGTGCCAGCAGCTTCCAGGATTACGAGCAGTACTTC. This translates into CASSFQDYEQYF.

This clone was recorded a few times. The genes are TRBV29-1 and TRBJ1-5; a possible D gene is TRBD1 (5 bases). The CDR3 runs 13 residues. V was cut by 2 bases and J by 7 bases, with 12 bases left in between. Per the germline V gene, CDR1 is SQVTM and CDR2 is ANQGSEA. CDR3: CSVESGLDQPQHF. CDR3 DNA sequence: TGCAGCGTTGAATCAGGGTTGGACCAGCCCCAGCATTTT.

The J gene is TRBJ2-5, the V gene TRBV7-2, with TRBD2 matching 7 bases. The CDR3 is 15 residues long. J was trimmed by 4 bases and V by 0 bases; bases with no gene match: 5. The germline V gene encodes CDR1 SGHTA and CDR2 FQGNSA. The CDR3 DNA is TGTGCCAGCAGCTTAGCCAGCAAGCGGGGAGAGACCCAGTACTTC. Translating it yields CASSLASKRGETQYF.

This chain joins TRBV18 and TRBJ1-1; TRBD1 aligns across 9 bases. The germline gives CDR1 KGHSH, CDR2 LQKENI. The CDR3 has 14 amino acids. J lost 5 bases, V lost 4 bases, and 5 bases had no gene match. CDR3 DNA: TGTGCCAGCTCACAGGGACAGGGCGGGACTGAAGCTTTCTTT. Its translation: CASSQGQGGTEAFF.

This sequence joins TRBV2 and TRBJ2-7, with 11 nucleotides matching TRBD2. CDR3 length equals 19 residues. CDR1 and CDR2 (germline): SNHLY, FYNNEI. V gave up 5 bases and J gave up 6 bases; unmatched junction bases: 21. CDR3 protein: CASSPWRKTSGVPRSEQYF. Written as DNA, the CDR3 is TGTGCCAGCAGTCCCTGGAGGAAGACTAGCGGGGTACCTCGTTCCGAGCAGTACTTC.

This clone was found a few times. The rearrangement uses TRBV2 and TRBJ2-5, with no clear D. Trimming shortened V by 6 bases and J by 5 bases, and 4 bases separated the two germline ends. The CDR3 has 10 residues. Germline lookup yields CDR1 SNHLY and CDR2 FYNNEI. CDR3 region: CASRRETQYF. In nucleotides, the CDR3 is TGTGCCAGCAGGAGGGAGACCCAGTACTTC.

The V gene is TRBV19, the J gene TRBJ2-7, with D uncertain. Trimming took 1 base from V and 6 from J, leaving 10 bases between them. The CDR3 covers 13 residues. CDR1 and CDR2 from the germline V gene are LNHDA and SQIVND (reference sequence). CDR3 sequence (DNA): TGTGCCAGTAGTATAGTCCCTACCGGCGAGCAGTACTTC. This sequence encodes CASSIVPTGEQYF. The full variable domain, its missing parts supplied by reference TRBV19 and TRBJ2-7, is DGGITQSPKYLFRKEGQNVTLSCEQNLNHDAMYWYRQDPGQGLRLIYYSQIVNDFQKGDIAEGYSVSREKKESFPLTVTSAQKNPTAFYLCASSIVPTGEQYFGPGTRLTVT.

V usage is TRBV5-1 and J usage is TRBJ1-1, with D possibly being TRBD1 (6 bases). Looked up from germline, CDR1 is SGHRS and CDR2 is YFSETQ. This CDR3 has 16 amino acids. Trimming shortened V by 0 bases and J by 2 bases, and 14 bases separated the two germline ends. CDR3 protein: CASSLALGALNTEAFF. Here the CDR3 DNA reads TGCGCCAGCAGCTTGGCCTTGGGGGCTCTTAACACTGAAGCTTTCTTT.

The chain combines TRBV30 with TRBJ1-1, with D unresolved. V was trimmed by 0 bases and J by 9 bases, leaving 5 bases between them. The CDR3 covers 10 residues. CDR1 and CDR2 from the germline V gene are GTSNPN and SVGIG (reference sequence). CDR3 sequence: CAWSVLQAFF. The CDR3 nucleotides are TGTGCCTGGAGTGTCCTTCAAGCTTTCTTT. Full variable domain (outside the CDR3, taken from reference TRBV30 and TRBJ1-1): SQTIHQWPATLVQPVGSPLSLECTVEGTSNPNLYWYRQAAGRGLQLLFYSVGIGQISSEVPQNLSASRPQDRQFILSSKKLLLSDSGFYLCAWSVLQAFFGQGTRLTVV.